This T cell receptor (beta chain) comes out of a study of spatial heterogeneity in lung cancer. Study results and limitations: Resection blood, more than follow-up blood, showed ubiquitous expanded tumor TCRs.

About this clonotype: The antigen is unknown. Germline is not matched at one junction end, which may reflect a read error.

As to time point: sample taken at primary tumor resection. In each case, whole RNA from tumor, nontumor lung or frozen PBMC was sequenced unsorted. Per the germline V gene, CDR1 is SSHAT and CDR2 is FNYEAQ (reference sequence). CDR3 length equals 15 residues. TCRdb re-called the 5' RACE reads with MiXCR, one entry per CDR3 protein. This sample carries over 9,500 distinct CDR3 sequences, more than 15% of them seen once, and the ten largest clones take around 50%. The gene calls are TRBV7-7 and TRBJ2-1; 10 bases line up with TRBD2. The material sequenced was PBMCs, taken at surgery. This sequence originates from a male donor with early-stage non-small cell lung cancer. As DNA, the CDR3 is TGTGCTAGCAGCCCATTGAGCGGGAGGGCGAATGAGCAGTTCTTC. It codes for CASSPLSGRANEQFF. The full variable domain, in which reference TRBV7-7 and TRBJ2-1 provide the parts outside the CDR3, is GAGVSQSPRYKVTKRGQDVTLRCDPISSHATLYWYQQALGQGPEFLTYFNYEAQPDKSGLPSDRFSAERPEGSISTLTIQRTEQRDSAMYRCASSPLSGRANEQFFGPGTRLTVL.